This TCR beta chain is drawn from a study of T-cell memory formation after mild COVID-19. About the research overall: TCR clusters were largely donor specific.

Regarding the study as a whole: Day 15 to 85 contracting clones showed balanced CD4/CD8; day 15 to 37 expanders favored CD4+. Mainly CM and EM harbored the contracting CD4+ clones; mainly EMRA harbored the CD8+ ones.

This clonotype appeared a few times. Antigen unknown. CDR1 and CDR2 (germline): MNHNS, SASEGT. This CDR3 has 13 amino acids. V lost 8 bases to trimming and J lost 5 bases, with 13 bases between them. TCRdb passed the 5' RACE reads through MiXCR, listing each CDR3 protein once. The sample lists 450,000 or so distinct CDR3 sequences; roughly 25% were seen once. This TCR came from an adult woman who had mild COVID-19 (a few samples of this study predate the infection). Cell type and time point are not known. V usage is TRBV6-1 and J usage is TRBJ2-4, with D possibly being TRBD2 (5 bases). The specimen sequenced was PBMCs or a T cell subset sorted from them (not recorded which). Here the CDR3 reads CASFRTGENIQYF. The CDR3 DNA reads as TGTGCCAGCTTCCGGACCGGGGAAAACATTCAGTACTTC.